The source of this T cell receptor (beta chain) is a study of monozygotic twins with cystic fibrosis. Points on this clone: The antigen is undetermined.

Study observations and caveats: Monozygotic CF twin pairs shared significantly more nucleotide-identical clonotypes than unrelated CF individuals did. Clonality was generally low (median about 0.0095), higher in the most severe patients.

Using immunoSEQ multiplex PCR, the repertoire was profiled, and TCRdb retains in-frame clones only, with some absent. The data hold tens of thousands of clones, with 75% to 95% observed a single time. Trimming took 5 bases from V and 2 from J; bases not matched to a gene: 6. The V gene's germline CDR1 is SGHAT and CDR2 FQNNGV. This CDR3 region has 15 residues. The sequence was obtained from a boy under 10 years old with cystic fibrosis. Sample: blood. The rearrangement uses TRBV11-2 and TRBJ1-3, with 7 bases aligning to TRBD1. In DNA form, the CDR3 reads TGTGCCAGCAGCCCTCCGACAGGGACTGGAAACACCATATATTTT. Protein product: CASSPPTGTGNTIYF.